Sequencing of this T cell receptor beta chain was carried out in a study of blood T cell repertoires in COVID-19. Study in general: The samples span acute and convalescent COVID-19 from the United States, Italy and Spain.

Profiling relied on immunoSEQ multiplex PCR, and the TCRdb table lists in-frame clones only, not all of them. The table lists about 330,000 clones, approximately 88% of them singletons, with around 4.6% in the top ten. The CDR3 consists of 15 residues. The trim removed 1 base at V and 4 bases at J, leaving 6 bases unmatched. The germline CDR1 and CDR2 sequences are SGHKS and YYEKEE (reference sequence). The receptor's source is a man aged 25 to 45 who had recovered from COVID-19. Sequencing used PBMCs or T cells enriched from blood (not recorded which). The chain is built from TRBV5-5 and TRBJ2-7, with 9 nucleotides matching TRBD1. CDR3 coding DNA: TGTGCCAGCAGCTTGTTACCGGGACAGGGTTACGAGCAGTACTTC. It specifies CASSLLPGQGYEQYF.